This TCR beta chain came from a study of blood T cells in healthy people across ages (dated by TCRdb to between 2014 and 2017). Broadly, across the study: In model experiments, template switching captured about one uniquely barcoded TCR beta cDNA molecule for every two T cells. To avoid experimental bias, donors of different ages were randomly spread across the sequencing lanes. The donors were divided into four age groups: young (average approximately 17 years), middle-aged (over 35), aged (approximately 64) and long-lived (around 87). Age-related changes in TCR beta repertoire diversity were measured in the study by deep sequencing normalized with unique cDNA molecular identifiers. Using the same blood draw, the study looked at two additional independent replicas of 1 million unique cDNA reads for two donors, one aged 18 to 29 and the other aged 80 or older. Overall results and qualifications from the work: Donor CMV infection status was unknown, potentially confounding age-related changes in expanded clonotypes. Estimates of total diversity based on one million sequenced T cells were considered lower bounds and underestimates. Compared with the aged group, the long-lived group had more naive CD4+ T cells, fewer expanded clones and increased TCR diversity, a pattern suggesting age selection. As age increased, observed TCR beta diversity per million T cells dropped in a roughly linear way, and a significant reduction was already evident by age approximately 40. A strong correlation was found between observed TCR beta diversity and the percentage of naive T cells measured by flow cytometry. Conclusive comparison of naive and antigen-experienced compartments was prevented by the profiling of bulk unsorted PBMCs.

This clonotype was counted once. The clone's antigen remains unknown. There are no base qualities to consult, and no much larger clone falls within one base. Donors were around 37 systemically healthy Caucasian individuals from Russia aged roughly 6 to 100 years. About 10 milliliters of peripheral blood were collected from each donor into EDTA-treated Vacutainer tubes. Ficoll-Paque density-gradient centrifugation was used to isolate PBMCs, with at least 6.5 million obtained per sample. Trizol reagent was used to extract total RNA from the PBMCs, yielding at least 5.5 micrograms per sample. For every donor, flow cytometry on a PBMC aliquot measured the percentage of naive CD45RAhigh/CD27high T cells. The library came from 5' RACE. Reads for this sample came from an Illumina HiSeq 2500. A second roughly 6 to 12 cycle PCR used a sample-barcoded 5' primer and a J-beta primer mix. A template-switch 5' adaptor carrying 12 random nucleotides introduced a unique molecular identifier onto each TCR beta cDNA molecule. Each sample yielded at least 2.5 million CDR3-containing paired-end reads. The Mint cDNA synthesis kit, primed by a TRBC-specific oligonucleotide, was used to synthesize first-strand cDNA from all RNA. Following uracil-DNA glycosylase treatment, a first 18-cycle PCR with universal primers M1SS and BC2_uni_R was performed on all cDNA. As for the original processing: Normalization of each sample was performed by random selection of 1 million high-quality reads, each carrying a distinct molecular identifier. Instead of being binned into consensus sequences, reads with shared molecular identifiers were discarded. MiTCR, with a Q25 quality threshold and the strictest error-elimination algorithm, was used for CDR3 identification, clonotype clustering and error correction. Lower-bound total TCR beta diversity was estimated with a nonparametric unseen species model using Euler transformation. TCRdb passed the public sequencing reads through fastp at Q25 and MiXCR, retaining productive beta sequences. CDR3 protein sequences are deduplicated, and each keeps its most common genes and DNA. These V and J calls originate from TCRdb's pipeline instead of the authors' own analysis. Present in this sample are about 2 million distinct CDR3 sequences, around 50% of which were seen just once. The top ten clones comprise around 2.1% of the sample.

Based on the germline V gene, the CDR1 and CDR2 sequences are MNHEY and SVGAGI. CDR3 length: 17 amino acids, cysteine to phenylalanine. Only the CDR3 part of the read is kept: 51 bases, read in frame from the first base. After removal of 2 bases from V and 7 bases from J, the junction retains 13 bases not matched to a gene. The sequenced sample consisted of blood. The receptor was isolated from a middle-aged woman in good health. The chain joins TRBV6-5 to TRBJ2-1, and 8 bases in between align with TRBD1. The CDR3 region: CASSYDRDRMTGNEQFF. The nucleotide sequence reads as follows: TGTGCCAGCAGTTACGACCGGGACAGGATGACCGGGAATGAGCAGTTCTTC.